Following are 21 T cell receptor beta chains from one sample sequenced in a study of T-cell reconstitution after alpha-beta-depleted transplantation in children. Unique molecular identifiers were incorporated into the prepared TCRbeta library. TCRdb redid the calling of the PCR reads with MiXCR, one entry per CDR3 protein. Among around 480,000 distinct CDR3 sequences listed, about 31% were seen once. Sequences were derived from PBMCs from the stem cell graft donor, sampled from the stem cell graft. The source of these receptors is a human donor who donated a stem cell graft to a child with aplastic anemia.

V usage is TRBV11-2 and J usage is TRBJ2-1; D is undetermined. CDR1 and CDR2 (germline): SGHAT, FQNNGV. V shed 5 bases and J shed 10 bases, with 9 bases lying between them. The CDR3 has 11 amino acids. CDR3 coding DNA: TGTGCCAGCAGCCGTCGACTCGAGCAGTTCTTC. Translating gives CASSRRLEQFF.

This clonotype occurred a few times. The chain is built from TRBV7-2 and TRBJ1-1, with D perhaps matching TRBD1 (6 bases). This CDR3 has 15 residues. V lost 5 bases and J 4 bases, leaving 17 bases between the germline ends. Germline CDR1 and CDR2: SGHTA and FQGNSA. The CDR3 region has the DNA TGTGCCAGCAGCATACAAACAGTGGGGGCCACTGAAGCTTTCTTT. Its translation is CASSIQTVGATEAFF.

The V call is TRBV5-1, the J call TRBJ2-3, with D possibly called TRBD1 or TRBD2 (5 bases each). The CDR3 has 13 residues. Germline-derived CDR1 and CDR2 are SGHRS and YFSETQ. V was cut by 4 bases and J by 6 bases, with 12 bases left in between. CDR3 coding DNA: TGCGCCAGCAGCCAAGAGGGACGGGATACGCAGTATTTT. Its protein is CASSQEGRDTQYF.

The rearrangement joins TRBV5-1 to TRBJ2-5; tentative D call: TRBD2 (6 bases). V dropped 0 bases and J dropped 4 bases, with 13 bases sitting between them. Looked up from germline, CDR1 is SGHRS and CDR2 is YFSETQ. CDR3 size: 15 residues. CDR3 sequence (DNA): TGCGCCAGCAGCTTGGGGGACTTGGGAGGAGAGACCCAGTACTTC. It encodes CASSLGDLGGETQYF.

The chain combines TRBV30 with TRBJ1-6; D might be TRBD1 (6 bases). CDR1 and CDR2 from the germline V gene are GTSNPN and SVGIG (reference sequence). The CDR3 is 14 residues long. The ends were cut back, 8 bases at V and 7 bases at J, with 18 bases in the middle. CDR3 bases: TGTGCCCTAAGACAGGCTAAGAAGAATTCACCCCTCCACTTT. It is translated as CALRQAKKNSPLHF.

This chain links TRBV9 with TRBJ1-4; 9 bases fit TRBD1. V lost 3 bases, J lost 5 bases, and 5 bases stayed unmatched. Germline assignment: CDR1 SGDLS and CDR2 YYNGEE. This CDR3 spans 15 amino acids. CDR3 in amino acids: CASSDSGTGNEKLFF. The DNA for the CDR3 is TGTGCCAGCAGCGATTCCGGGACAGGGAATGAAAAACTGTTTTTT.

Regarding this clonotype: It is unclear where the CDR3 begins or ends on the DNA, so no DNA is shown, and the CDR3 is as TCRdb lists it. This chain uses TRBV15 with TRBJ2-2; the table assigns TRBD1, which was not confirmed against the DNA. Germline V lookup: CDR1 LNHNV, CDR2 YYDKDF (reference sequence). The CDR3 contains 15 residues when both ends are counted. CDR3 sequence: CATSSTGFGAGELFF.

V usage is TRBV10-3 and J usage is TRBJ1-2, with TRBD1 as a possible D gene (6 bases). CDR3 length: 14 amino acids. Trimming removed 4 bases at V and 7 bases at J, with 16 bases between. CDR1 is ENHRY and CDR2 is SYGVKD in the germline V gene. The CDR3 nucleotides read TGTGCCATCAGTGGGGACAAAATGGCTTCTGGCTACACCTTC. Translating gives CAISGDKMASGYTF.

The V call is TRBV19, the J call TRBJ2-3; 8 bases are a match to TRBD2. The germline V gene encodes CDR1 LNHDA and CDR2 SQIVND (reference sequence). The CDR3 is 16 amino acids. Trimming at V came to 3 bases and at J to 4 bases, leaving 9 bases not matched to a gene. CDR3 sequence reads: CASSMSPAGAPDTQYF. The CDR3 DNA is TGTGCCAGTAGTATGTCCCCAGCGGGAGCCCCAGATACGCAGTATTTT.

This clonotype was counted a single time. The CDR3 sequence is CASSPGQTEKLFF. CDR3 bases: TGTGCCAGCTCACCCGGCCAGACTGAAAAACTGTTTTTT. The chain employs TRBV18 and TRBJ1-4; unclear D gene. The V end lost 3 bases, the J end lost 7 bases, and 9 bases lay between the germline ends. Looked up from germline, CDR1 is KGHSH and CDR2 is LQKENI. The CDR3 length is 13 residues.

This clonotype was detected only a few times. The CDR3 nucleotides read TGTGCCAGCAGTTACTCCGGACGGACCAACTATGGCTACACCTTC. This sequence encodes CASSYSGRTNYGYTF. The rearrangement uses TRBV6-5 and TRBJ1-2; no clear D. V lost 0 bases and J lost 2, with 10 bases in between. This CDR3 has 15 residues. Germline CDR1 is MNHEY and CDR2 is SVGAGI.

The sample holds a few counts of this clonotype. The CDR3 coding sequence is TGTGCCAGCAGCTTAGCCGGACTAAATTACGAGCAGTACTTC. Residues: CASSLAGLNYEQYF. V and J are TRBV7-2 and TRBJ2-7, with a tentative D call TRBD2 (6 bases). The V gene's germline CDR1 is SGHTA and CDR2 FQGNSA. The germline V and J ends were trimmed by 0 bases and 4 bases, with 10 bases remaining between them. The CDR3 extends over 14 amino acids.

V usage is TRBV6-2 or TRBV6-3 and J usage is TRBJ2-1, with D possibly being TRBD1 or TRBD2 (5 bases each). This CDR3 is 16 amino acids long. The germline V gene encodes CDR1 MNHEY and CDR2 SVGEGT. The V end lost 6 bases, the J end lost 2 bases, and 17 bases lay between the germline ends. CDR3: CASSRPGPPTYNEQFF. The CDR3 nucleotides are TGTGCCAGCAGCCGGCCGGGACCTCCAACCTACAATGAGCAGTTCTTC.

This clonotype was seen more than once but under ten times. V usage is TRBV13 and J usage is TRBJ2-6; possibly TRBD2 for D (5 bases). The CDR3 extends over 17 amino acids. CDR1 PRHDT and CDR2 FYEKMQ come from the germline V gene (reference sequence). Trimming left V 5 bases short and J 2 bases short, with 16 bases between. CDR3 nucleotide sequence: TGTGCCAGCAGCCAGACCGGGATAAGTACTGGGGCCAACGTCCTGACTTTC. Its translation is CASSQTGISTGANVLTF.

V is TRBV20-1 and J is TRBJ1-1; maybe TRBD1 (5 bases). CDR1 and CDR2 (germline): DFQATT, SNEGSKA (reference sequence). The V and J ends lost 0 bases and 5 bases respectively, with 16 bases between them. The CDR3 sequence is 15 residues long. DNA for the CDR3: TGCAGTGCTAGAGACAGACAGTCTTTTTATACTGAAGCTTTCTTT. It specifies CSARDRQSFYTEAFF.

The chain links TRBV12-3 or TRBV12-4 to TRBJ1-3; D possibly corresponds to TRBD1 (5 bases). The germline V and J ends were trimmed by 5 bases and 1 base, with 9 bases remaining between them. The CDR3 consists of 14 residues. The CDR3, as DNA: TGTGCCAGCAGTCCCGGGGGTTCTGGAAACACCATATATTTT. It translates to CASSPGGSGNTIYF.

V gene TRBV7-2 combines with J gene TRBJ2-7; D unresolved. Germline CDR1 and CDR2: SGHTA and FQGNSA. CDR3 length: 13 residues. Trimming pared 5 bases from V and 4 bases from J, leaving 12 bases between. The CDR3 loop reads CASSTLTPYEQYF. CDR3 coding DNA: TGTGCCAGCAGCACCCTGACTCCATACGAGCAGTACTTC.

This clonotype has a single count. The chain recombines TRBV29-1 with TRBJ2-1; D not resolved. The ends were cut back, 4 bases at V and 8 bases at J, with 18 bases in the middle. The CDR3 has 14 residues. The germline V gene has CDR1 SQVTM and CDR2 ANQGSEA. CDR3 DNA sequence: TGCAGCGTTGTTCGGATAGGGTTTCCCGATGAGCAGTTCTTC. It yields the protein CSVVRIGFPDEQFF.

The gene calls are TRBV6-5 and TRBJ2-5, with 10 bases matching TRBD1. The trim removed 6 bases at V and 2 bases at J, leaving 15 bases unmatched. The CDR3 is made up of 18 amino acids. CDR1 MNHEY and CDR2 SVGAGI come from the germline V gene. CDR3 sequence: CASSHEAWDRGLQETQYF. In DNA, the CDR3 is TGTGCCAGCAGCCACGAGGCCTGGGACAGGGGTCTGCAAGAGACCCAGTACTTC.

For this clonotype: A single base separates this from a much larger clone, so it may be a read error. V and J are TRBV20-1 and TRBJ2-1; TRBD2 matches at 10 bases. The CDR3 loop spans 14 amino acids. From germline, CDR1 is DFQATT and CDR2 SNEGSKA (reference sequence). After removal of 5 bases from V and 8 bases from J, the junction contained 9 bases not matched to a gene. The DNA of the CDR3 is TGCAGTGCTTGGCAAGCTAGCGGGAGCGATGAGCAGTTCTTC. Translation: CSAWQASGSDEQFF.

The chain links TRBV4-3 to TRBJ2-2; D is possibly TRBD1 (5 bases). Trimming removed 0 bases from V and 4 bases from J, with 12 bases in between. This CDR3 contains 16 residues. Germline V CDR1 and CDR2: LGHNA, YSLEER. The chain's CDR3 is CASSQEGPGRTGELFF. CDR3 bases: TGCGCCAGCAGCCAAGAGGGCCCAGGGCGCACCGGGGAGCTGTTTTTT.